This T cell receptor (beta chain) was obtained from a study of blood T cell repertoires in COVID-19 (dated by TCRdb to about 2020). At the level of the whole study: Samples from collaborators originated in the United States, Italy and Spain and spanned both the acute and convalescent phases of COVID-19. The material from the prospective study consisted of cDNA or gDNA derived from T cells, B-cell-depleted T cells, or PBMCs. Subjects who had been exposed to COVID-19, were actively infected with it, or had recovered from it provided the deeply sampled blood TCRbeta repertoires that made up the dataset. The repertoires were made available in a free public database intended to serve as a resource for research on the immune response to SARS-CoV-2. Samples came from the ongoing ImmuneRACE study (first 160 participants) plus 1,254 subjects from 6 global collaborators. A de-identified subject ID, COVID-19 status, age in years and sex were almost always included in the sample metadata. Where HLA class I and class II types were available, the types were taken from metadata supplied by the sample provider, not from assay-based typing.

Study-wide conclusions, independent of this receptor: How much clinical and demographic metadata was included differed by source and by participant, and the metadata was provided uncurated.

Samples from volunteer blood donors who had recovered from COVID-19 were contributed by a second Seattle source. Whole blood was collected in K2EDTA tubes by collaborating institutions according to the institutions' own protocols. For TCRbeta analysis, collaborators shipped samples as frozen whole blood, isolated PBMCs, or DNA extracted from either of those sample types. Points on this clone: Its cognate antigen has yet to be identified. No base quality values were provided; no much bigger clone lies one nucleotide off.

From cysteine to phenylalanine, the CDR3 is 13 amino acids long. Solely the CDR3 DNA is kept, with 39 bases framed from the first base. The germline V gene sets CDR1 to SNHLY and CDR2 to FYNNEI. V loses 4 bases of germline sequence and J loses 7 bases, and the interval between the two ends is 11 bases. The immunoSEQ Assay, a bias-controlled multiplex PCR, was used to amplify TCRbeta CDR3 regions from genomic DNA. Processing in the source paper ran as follows. Nucleated cell counts per sample were estimated from amplification of reference gene primers within the assay. To quantify the absolute abundance of each unique TCRbeta CDR3 rearrangement, sequence reads were collapsed and filtered. For each sample, productive Simpson clonality was calculated as the square root of Simpson's diversity index over productive rearrangements. TCRdb's version of the immuneACCESS table is confined to in-frame rearrangements and falls short of the full clone set. An unresolved V gene accounts for under half of the shortfall where checked; the remainder is of unknown origin. Clone size and the V and J calls come from that table; the DNA yielded D and trimming. This sample lists 200,000 to 300,000 clones; 75% to 90% were detected once. The top ten constitute about 1.6% of the sample.

The V and J segments used are TRBV2 and TRBJ1-5; matching of 5 bases hints at TRBD1 as the D gene. This receptor was taken from a woman between 35 and 50 years old who had recovered from COVID-19. The sequenced sample was peripheral blood. This receptor has the CDR3 CASSVRGTQPQHF. Read as DNA, the sequence is TGTGCCAGCAGTGTTCGGGGGACCCAGCCCCAGCATTTT.